This TCR beta chain was captured by sequencing in a study of blood T cell repertoires in COVID-19. Turning to the study itself: Acute-phase and convalescent COVID-19 samples originated in the United States, Italy and Spain. PBMCs, B-cell-depleted T cells, or T cells provided the cDNA or gDNA that made up the material.

Germline V gives CDR1 SEHNR, CDR2 FQNEAQ (reference sequence). The CDR3 consists of 17 residues. Trimming took 2 bases from V and 0 from J, leaving 17 bases between them. Source study methods: Amplification from reference gene primers served as the basis for estimated nucleated cell counts. The table came from immunoSEQ multiplex PCR; TCRdb's copy has only in-frame clones and leaves some out. For V, J and clone size, that table is used; D and trimming come from the DNA. The table has fewer than 250,000 clones, about 85% seen once; the top ten hold over 1.5%. Sequencing was carried out using peripheral blood. The receptor was isolated from a man in his 70s with acute or convalescent COVID-19. The V call is TRBV7-9, the J call TRBJ2-7, with D maybe TRBD2 (6 bases). The CDR3 nucleotides read TGTGCCAGCAGCTTAATGTCGGAGGGGCCGAGCTCCTACGAGCAGTACTTC. This gives the protein CASSLMSEGPSSYEQYF.